The 27 T cell receptor beta chains listed next were all sequenced from one sample in a study of blood T cells in healthy people across ages. Together with a sample-barcoded 5' primer, a J-beta primer mix was included in a second PCR lasting roughly 6 to 12 cycles. A single record per CDR3 protein comes from TCRdb applying MiXCR to the 5' RACE reads. This sample has 870,000 or so distinct CDR3 sequences; 29% occur once, and the top ten carry 15% to 20%. Sample: blood. Every receptor here comes from a woman aged 80 or older in good health.

V gene TRBV3-1 combines with J gene TRBJ2-4, with a possible D match to TRBD1 (5 bases). Trimming cost V 4 bases and J 0 bases, with 22 bases left between them. The CDR3 extends over 19 amino acids. CDR1 and CDR2 (germline): LGHDT, YNNKEL (reference sequence). CDR3 region: CASSPTRPGQGLAKNIQYF. In DNA form, the CDR3 reads TGTGCCAGCAGCCCCACCCGGCCAGGACAAGGCTTAGCCAAAAACATTCAGTACTTC.

The chain uses TRBV12-3 or TRBV12-4 and TRBJ2-1, with TRBD2 matching 10 bases. The CDR3 extends over 16 amino acids. With V trimmed by 5 bases and J by 3 bases, 7 bases remained unmatched. The CDR3 region is CASSLQAGGYYNEQFF. The CDR3 nucleotides are TGTGCCAGCAGTCTCCAAGCGGGGGGGTACTACAATGAGCAGTTCTTC.

This clonotype was counted between two and nine times. V is TRBV12-3 or TRBV12-4 and J is TRBJ1-1, with no clear D. V was shortened by 3 bases and J by 1 base, with 12 bases between the two germline ends. The CDR3 has 15 amino acids. The CDR3 region is CASSLSGRKNTEAFF. The CDR3 bases are TGTGCCAGCAGTTTGAGCGGTAGGAAGAACACTGAAGCTTTCTTT.

A few counts support this clonotype. A much larger clone lies one base from this, so it may be a read error. V usage is TRBV6-5 and J usage is TRBJ1-2; D possibly corresponds to TRBD1 (6 bases). Germline V gene lookup returns CDR1 MNHEY and CDR2 SVGAGI. V lost 6 bases to trimming and J lost 2 bases, with 13 bases between them. The CDR3 covers 14 residues. Here the CDR3 DNA reads TGTGCCAGCAGGTTCCAAGGGGGGAACTATGGCTACACCTTC. Its protein is CASRFQGGNYGYTF.

V and J are TRBV25-1 and TRBJ2-3; no definite D call. The CDR3 is made up of 15 amino acids. The V end lost 0 bases, the J end lost 3 bases, and 10 bases lay between the germline ends. Per the germline V gene, CDR1 is MGHDK and CDR2 is SYGVNS. The CDR3 DNA sequence: TGTGCCAGCAGTGAATATGGGCTTTCTACAGATACGCAGTATTTT. This codes for CASSEYGLSTDTQYF.

This clonotype has only one observation. At one of its ends the junction is not consistent with the germline gene, which may arise from a read error. The chain has TRBV7-9 and TRBJ2-1; the match to TRBD1 covers 8 bases. The CDR3 covers 16 residues. CDR1 is SEHNR, CDR2 FQNEAQ, per germline (reference sequence). The CDR3 DNA is TGTGCCAGCAGCCCCCGTGAGGACAGGGTGGGCAATAAGCAGTTCTTC. Translating it yields CASSPREDRVGNKQFF.

The gene calls are TRBV6-2 or TRBV6-3 and TRBJ2-7; D call uncertain. This CDR3 has 14 amino acids. Between the trimmed V and J ends, which lost 2 bases and 2 bases, there was a span of 10 bases. Germline CDR1 MNHEY, CDR2 SVGEGT. The CDR3 spells CASSYGAKTYEQYF. The CDR3 bases are TGTGCCAGCAGTTACGGTGCCAAAACCTACGAGCAGTACTTC.

This clonotype was seen at least ten times. The chain joins TRBV7-2 to TRBJ1-2; D unresolved. The CDR3 totals 14 residues. With 2 bases removed from V and 7 bases from J, the gap between germline ends came to 14 bases. CDR1 and CDR2 (germline): SGHTA, FQGNSA. The CDR3 DNA reads TGTGCCAGCAGCTTACCGATAGGACTGTCTGGCTACACCTTC. Translating it yields CASSLPIGLSGYTF.

This clonotype was detected ten times or more. V usage is TRBV6-5 and J usage is TRBJ2-1; possible D gene TRBD1, 6 bases. The V end was cut by 8 bases, the J end by 10 bases, with 18 bases between. This CDR3 comprises 13 residues. CDR1 MNHEY and CDR2 SVGAGI come from the germline V gene. The CDR3 region is CASGAIQGGEQFF. The DNA for the CDR3 is TGTGCCAGCGGAGCGATACAGGGCGGCGAGCAGTTCTTC.

This clonotype was seen many times. The V gene is TRBV12-3 or TRBV12-4, the J gene TRBJ2-3; TRBD2 matches 8 bases. The junction had 5 bases not matched to a gene; V was cut back by 5 bases and J by 1 base. The CDR3 totals 15 residues. CDR3 loop: CASSLSRGGTDTQYF. The CDR3 DNA follows: TGTGCCAGCAGTCTATCGCGGGGGGGCACAGATACGCAGTATTTT.

This sequence joins TRBV7-2 and TRBJ1-2; D is possibly TRBD1 (6 bases). The CDR3 loop spans 15 amino acids. Germline V gene sequence: CDR1 SGHTA, CDR2 FQGNSA. The V and J ends lost 1 base and 4 bases respectively, with 13 bases between them. The CDR3 nucleotides are TGTGCCAGCAGCTTAGGCGGTGCGGACAGCTATGGCTACACCTTC. This encodes CASSLGGADSYGYTF.

J is TRBJ2-1 and V is TRBV6-4; TRBD2 agrees at 8 bases. Trimming at V came to 4 bases and at J to 5 bases, leaving 7 bases not matched to a gene. This CDR3 spans 15 amino acids. CDR1 is MRHNA and CDR2 is SNTAGT in the germline V gene. The CDR3 loop reads CASSALAGGNNEQFF. CDR3 nucleotides: TGTGCCAGCAGTGCGCTGGCGGGGGGCAACAATGAGCAGTTCTTC.

This clonotype was recorded a few times. The chain is built from TRBV4-2 and TRBJ2-5, with 9 bases identical to TRBD2. The CDR3 totals 16 residues. Germline-derived CDR1 and CDR2 are LGHNA and YNFKEQ. J was trimmed by 7 bases and V by 3 bases; bases with no gene match: 12. For the CDR3, the DNA is TGTGCCAGCAGCCATGACCGCGGGGGGGCCTTTGGGACCCAGTACTTC. This sequence encodes CASSHDRGGAFGTQYF.

This clonotype was recorded many times. The chain recombines TRBV7-2 with TRBJ1-2; D unclear. The germline gives CDR1 SGHTA, CDR2 FQGNSA. V was trimmed by 5 bases and J by 4 bases, leaving 17 bases between them. The CDR3 contains 15 residues. CDR3 protein: CASSPLGGRAYGYTF. The CDR3 nucleotides read TGTGCCAGCAGCCCCCTGGGAGGGAGAGCCTATGGCTACACCTTC.

The J gene is TRBJ2-5, the V gene TRBV3-1, with D possibly TRBD2 on 6 matching bases. The CDR3 is made up of 12 amino acids. Germline lookup yields CDR1 LGHDT and CDR2 YNNKEL (reference sequence). The CDR3 is CAAGTGRNEQYF. The CDR3 coding sequence is TGTGCGGCCGGGACTGGACGCAATGAGCAGTACTTC.

Comments on this clonotype: This may be a read error: a much more frequent sequence differs by one nucleotide. This chain uses TRBV7-2 with TRBJ1-2; D may be TRBD1 (6 bases). The CDR3 totals 14 residues. Trimming stripped 6 bases from V and 4 bases from J, with 15 bases between. Germline V gene sequence: CDR1 SGHTA, CDR2 FQGNSA. The CDR3 here is CASSQAGQLYGYTF. CDR3 bases: TGTGCCAGCAGTCAAGCCGGACAGCTCTATGGCTACACCTTC.

This clonotype was counted at least ten times. The chain uses TRBV29-1 and TRBJ1-5; no clear D gene. Per germline, CDR1 SQVTM and CDR2 ANQGSEA. CDR3 length: 13 amino acids. The V end was cut by 5 bases, the J end by 2 bases, with 10 bases between. CDR3 bases: TGCAGCGTTAAGAACGACGGCAATCAGCCCCAGCATTTT. This encodes CSVKNDGNQPQHF.

The chain uses TRBV6-1 and TRBJ1-1; D call uncertain. Germline loops: CDR1 MNHNS, CDR2 SASEGT. The CDR3 runs 13 residues. The V gene lost 6 bases and the J gene lost 1 base, with 9 bases spanning the gap. In DNA, the CDR3 is TGTGCCAGCAGCCTAAACTGGAACACTGAAGCTTTCTTT. Protein sequence: CASSLNWNTEAFF.

The J gene is TRBJ2-1, the V gene TRBV10-3; D could derive from TRBD1 or TRBD2 (5 bases each). From germline, CDR1 is ENHRY and CDR2 SYGVKD. CDR3 length: 13 residues. The V gene lost 11 bases and the J gene lost 9 bases, with 20 bases spanning the gap. CDR3 protein: CAVLWDGTSEQFF. CDR3 bases: TGTGCCGTACTCTGGGACGGAACGAGTGAGCAGTTCTTC.

This clonotype was observed many times. The chain recombines TRBV28 with TRBJ2-1, with D perhaps matching TRBD1 (5 bases). Germline lookup yields CDR1 MDHEN and CDR2 SYDVKM. V shed 5 bases and J shed 4 bases, with 24 bases lying between them. The CDR3 sequence is 18 residues long. CDR3 amino acids: CASSLLAIRRQQYNEQFF. CDR3 sequence (DNA): TGTGCCAGCAGTCTCCTCGCTATTCGGAGACAGCAATACAATGAGCAGTTCTTC.

There are many counts of this clonotype. A much larger clone is a single base away; this may be a read error. V is TRBV20-1 and J is TRBJ2-5; 7 bases fit TRBD2. The germline CDR1 and CDR2 sequences are DFQATT and SNEGSKA (reference sequence). CDR3 length equals 14 residues. The J segment lost 11 bases and the V segment lost 1 base, leaving 13 bases of the junction unmatched. The CDR3 loop reads CSARVIAGPREQYF. The CDR3 DNA reads as TGCAGTGCTAGAGTAATAGCGGGCCCTCGGGAGCAGTACTTC.

In its sample, this clonotype was seen many times. The rearrangement uses TRBV4-3 and TRBJ1-2, with D tentatively TRBD1 (5 bases). V was shortened by 0 bases and J by 8 bases, with 19 bases between the two germline ends. The CDR3 spans 16 residues. Germline-derived CDR1 and CDR2 are LGHNA and YSLEER. CDR3 nucleotide sequence: TGCGCCAGCAGCCAAGAGGGCCCCAGAGGGGTTGACGGCTACACCTTC. Translated: CASSQEGPRGVDGYTF.

As for this clonotype: Given a much more abundant clone one base away, this may be a read error. This chain connects TRBV30 to TRBJ2-1; 7 bases align to TRBD1. In germline, CDR1 is GTSNPN, CDR2 SVGIG (reference sequence). V shed 0 bases, J shed 3 bases, and the junction held 5 bases outside the gene matches. This CDR3 spans 15 amino acids. The CDR3 protein is CAWSVWGQIYNEQFF. DNA for the CDR3: TGTGCCTGGAGTGTATGGGGACAGATCTACAATGAGCAGTTCTTC.

This chain joins TRBV6-1 and TRBJ2-5, with 9 nucleotides matching TRBD1. The CDR3 consists of 15 residues. With 3 bases clipped from V and 5 bases from J, the junction kept 7 bases outside the gene matches. Germline V gene lookup returns CDR1 MNHNS and CDR2 SASEGT. CDR3 nucleotide sequence: TGTGCCAGCAGTGAGCTGGGACAGGGTATGGAGACCCAGTACTTC. Protein product: CASSELGQGMETQYF.

Only a few counts were recorded for this clonotype. The chain employs TRBV15 and TRBJ1-2; D is ambiguous. Germline CDR1 reads LNHNV; CDR2 reads YYDKDF (reference sequence). The CDR3 extends over 16 amino acids. Trimming removed 1 base at V and 8 bases at J, with 20 bases between. In nucleotides, the CDR3 is TGTGCCACCAGCAGAGGACGGGCCCCTATAGAGGTGGGCTACACCTTC. It translates to CATSRGRAPIEVGYTF.

This clonotype was detected ten times or more. CDR3: CSARAQDLYAYGYTF. The CDR3 bases are TGCAGTGCTAGAGCCCAGGACCTTTATGCATATGGCTACACCTTC. This chain links TRBV20-1 with TRBJ1-2; D gene uncertain. There are 15 residues in the CDR3. Germline CDR1 DFQATT, CDR2 SNEGSKA (reference sequence). V gave up 1 base and J gave up 5 bases, with 17 bases separating them.

This clonotype has ten or more counts. The genes are TRBV4-3 and TRBJ2-1; tentatively, D is TRBD1 or TRBD2 (5 bases each). Trimming left V 0 bases short and J 10 bases short, with 16 bases between. Per germline, CDR1 LGHNA and CDR2 YSLEER. The CDR3 spans 15 residues. The CDR3 here is CASSQDWDPRSEQFF. The DNA of the CDR3 is TGCGCCAGCAGCCAAGATTGGGACCCTAGAAGCGAGCAGTTCTTC.